Sequencing of this T cell receptor beta chain was carried out in a study of blood T cells in healthy people across ages. Study as a whole: There was about one barcoded beta molecule captured by template switching per two T cells.

Trimming shortened V by 5 bases and J by 3 bases, and 13 bases separated the two germline ends. Germline lookup yields CDR1 SEHNR and CDR2 FQNEAQ (reference sequence). The CDR3 is made up of 15 amino acids. Sample-barcoded 5' priming and a J-beta primer mix drove a second PCR of 7 to 11 cycles. The template-switch adaptor, which had 12 random nucleotides, put a tag on each cDNA molecule. TCRdb passed the 5' RACE reads through MiXCR, listing each CDR3 protein once. This sample has hundreds of thousands of distinct CDR3 sequences; 25% to 35% occur once, and the top ten carry about 15%. Sequencing input: blood. The sequence was collected from a woman at least 80 years old in good health. The rearrangement uses TRBV7-9 and TRBJ1-4; perhaps TRBD1 as D (6 bases). Written as DNA, the CDR3 is TGTGCCAGCAGCCCAGGGACACTGGCTAATGAAAAACTGTTTTTT. Encoded protein: CASSPGTLANEKLFF. The variable domain in full, completed from reference TRBV7-9 and TRBJ1-4, reads DTGVSQNPRHKITKRGQNVTFRCDPISEHNRLYWYRQTLGQGPEFLTYFQNEAQLEKSRLLSDRFSAERPKGSFSTLEIQRTEQGDSAMYLCASSPGTLANEKLFFGSGTQLSVL.